Listed below are T cell receptor beta chains from one sample, sequenced in a study of blood T cell repertoires in COVID-19. Using immunoSEQ multiplex PCR, the repertoire was profiled, and TCRdb retains in-frame clones only, with some absent. The sample comprises around 55,000 clones, approximately 90% of which are singletons, and approximately 6.2% rests with the top ten. The source material was peripheral blood. Receptors originate from a man in his forties or fifties with acute or convalescent COVID-19. The CDR3 runs from the conserved cysteine through the conserved F or W. Fields, in order: CDR3 DNA, CDR3 protein, clone size, D gene, J gene, V gene. The D gene is left open where the match is weak. Some rows mark clone size as missing; the rest say once, few, many or name a class of expanded clone.

cdr3_nt: TGTGCCAGCAGTACAGGGGGCGTTGGCTACACCTTC
cdr3_aa: CASSTGGVGYTF
clone_size: -
d_call: TRBD1
j_call: TRBJ1-2
v_call: TRBV6-5

cdr3_nt: TGTGCCAGCAGTCTCGGGATGAACTCTGGAAACACCATATATTTT
cdr3_aa: CASSLGMNSGNTIYF
clone_size: -
d_call: -
j_call: TRBJ1-3
v_call: TRBV6-5

cdr3_nt: TGTGCCAGCAGCCAAACAACAGTCTCCAAGCAGTACTTC
cdr3_aa: CASSQTTVSKQYF
clone_size: -
d_call: -
j_call: TRBJ2-7
v_call: TRBV3-1/TRBV3-2

cdr3_nt: TGTGCCAGTAGTCCTCTTCCGGGACAGACCTACGAGCAGTACTTC
cdr3_aa: CASSPLPGQTYEQYF
clone_size: -
d_call: TRBD1
j_call: TRBJ2-7
v_call: TRBV19

cdr3_nt: TGCGCCAGCAGTGACCAAACAGGGTTCGGGAACACCGGGGAGCTGTTTTTT
cdr3_aa: CASSDQTGFGNTGELFF
clone_size: -
d_call: -
j_call: TRBJ2-2
v_call: TRBV10-2

cdr3_nt: TGTGCCACAAGGACTAGCGGGAGCAATGAGCAGTTCTTC
cdr3_aa: CATRTSGSNEQFF
clone_size: -
d_call: TRBD2
j_call: TRBJ2-1
v_call: TRBV24-1

cdr3_nt: TGTGCCAGCAATCGGGGGACAGATACGCAGTATTTT
cdr3_aa: CASNRGTDTQYF
clone_size: -
d_call: -
j_call: TRBJ2-3
v_call: TRBV6-5

cdr3_nt: TGTGCTAGTGGTCCGGGACAAACCTACGAGCAGTACTTC
cdr3_aa: CASGPGQTYEQYF
clone_size: -
d_call: -
j_call: TRBJ2-7
v_call: TRBV12-5

cdr3_nt: TGTGCCAGTAGTATGCGACAGGGGCCAGCTTTCTTT
cdr3_aa: CASSMRQGPAFF
clone_size: -
d_call: TRBD1
j_call: TRBJ1-1
v_call: TRBV19

cdr3_nt: TGTGCCAGTAGTATAGATCGGACCGGGACTAGCGCTTATAGGTACAATGAGCAGTTCTTC
cdr3_aa: CASSIDRTGTSAYRYNEQFF
clone_size: -
d_call: TRBD2
j_call: TRBJ2-1
v_call: TRBV19

cdr3_nt: TGTGCCAGCAGCATTAGCGTCCGCACAGATACGCAGTATTTT
cdr3_aa: CASSISVRTDTQYF
clone_size: once
d_call: -
j_call: TRBJ2-3
v_call: TRBV11-1

cdr3_nt: TGTGCCAGCAGCCTTAGACAGGGACCCACAGATACGCAGTATTTT
cdr3_aa: CASSLRQGPTDTQYF
clone_size: -
d_call: TRBD1
j_call: TRBJ2-3
v_call: TRBV9

cdr3_nt: TGTGCCACCCAAAGGCCAGGGAGCACAGATACGCAGTATTTT
cdr3_aa: CATQRPGSTDTQYF
clone_size: -
d_call: -
j_call: TRBJ2-3
v_call: TRBV24-1

cdr3_nt: TGTGCCAGCAGGCGCACCCACAGCGGGGAGAAACAGTTCTTC
cdr3_aa: CASRRTHSGEKQFF
clone_size: -
d_call: TRBD2
j_call: TRBJ2-1
v_call: TRBV6-5

cdr3_nt: TGTGCCATCAGTGAGTCAGGACAGAGCTACGAGCAGTACTTC
cdr3_aa: CAISESGQSYEQYF
clone_size: -
d_call: -
j_call: TRBJ2-7
v_call: TRBV10-3

cdr3_nt: TGCGCCAGCAGCCCCGACAGCGGGGATACGCAGTATTTT
cdr3_aa: CASSPDSGDTQYF
clone_size: -
d_call: -
j_call: TRBJ2-3
v_call: TRBV5-1

cdr3_nt: TGTGCCAGCAGTTCTTCCTATACGGGTGAAAAACTGTTTTTT
cdr3_aa: CASSSSYTGEKLFF
clone_size: -
d_call: -
j_call: TRBJ1-4
v_call: TRBV28

cdr3_nt: TGTGCCAGCAGTCCCCCCTCCCGCGAGCAGTACTTC
cdr3_aa: CASSPPSREQYF
clone_size: -
d_call: -
j_call: TRBJ2-7
v_call: TRBV6-4

cdr3_nt: TGTGCCAGCAGCCAAGAGGGGAAGGGAGGTGAAAAACTGTTTTTT
cdr3_aa: CASSQEGKGGEKLFF
clone_size: -
d_call: -
j_call: TRBJ1-4
v_call: TRBV3-1/TRBV3-2

cdr3_nt: TGTGCCAGCAGTAATAGCGGACCCTTTACTAGCACAGATACGCAGTATTTT
cdr3_aa: CASSNSGPFTSTDTQYF
clone_size: -
d_call: -
j_call: TRBJ2-3
v_call: TRBV25-1

cdr3_nt: TGTGCCACCAGTGATGAGGGTGAAGCTTTCTTT
cdr3_aa: CATSDEGEAFF
clone_size: -
d_call: -
j_call: TRBJ1-1
v_call: TRBV24-1

cdr3_nt: TGTGCCAGTAGTGACTCTAGCGTGATGTACGAGCAGTACTTC
cdr3_aa: CASSDSSVMYEQYF
clone_size: -
d_call: -
j_call: TRBJ2-7
v_call: TRBV19

cdr3_nt: TGTGCCAGCAGCTCCAGCGGGAGGAGCAACGAGCAGTACTTC
cdr3_aa: CASSSSGRSNEQYF
clone_size: -
d_call: TRBD2
j_call: TRBJ2-7
v_call: TRBV5-5

cdr3_nt: TGTGCCAGCAGTTTTCATAGCGGGAGAGAGCAGTACTTC
cdr3_aa: CASSFHSGREQYF
clone_size: once
d_call: TRBD2
j_call: TRBJ2-7
v_call: TRBV27

cdr3_nt: TGTGCCAGCAGCGGGTTCGGCAGGGGAACGCTTGGAAACACCATATATTTT
cdr3_aa: CASSGFGRGTLGNTIYF
clone_size: -
d_call: -
j_call: TRBJ1-3
v_call: TRBV9

cdr3_nt: TGCGCCAGCAGCTTGGAGACTAGCGGTAGCACAGATACGCAGTATTTT
cdr3_aa: CASSLETSGSTDTQYF
clone_size: -
d_call: TRBD2
j_call: TRBJ2-3
v_call: TRBV5-1

cdr3_nt: TGCAGCGTTGCCCCCGACAGTCTCACCGGAATAGCTTTCTTT
cdr3_aa: CSVAPDSLTGIAFF
clone_size: -
d_call: -
j_call: TRBJ1-1
v_call: TRBV29-1

cdr3_nt: TGTGCCAGCTCACCGGGGACAGGGGGCAATGAGCAGTTCTTC
cdr3_aa: CASSPGTGGNEQFF
clone_size: -
d_call: TRBD1
j_call: TRBJ2-1
v_call: TRBV18

cdr3_nt: TGTGCCAGCAGTTTAAAGGGGGGGCTCGGCTACACCTTC
cdr3_aa: CASSLKGGLGYTF
clone_size: -
d_call: -
j_call: TRBJ1-2
v_call: TRBV12-3/TRBV12-4

cdr3_nt: TGTGCCAGCAGTATCCGACAGGGGTGGGAAGATACGCAGTATTTT
cdr3_aa: CASSIRQGWEDTQYF
clone_size: -
d_call: TRBD1
j_call: TRBJ2-3
v_call: TRBV27

cdr3_nt: TGTGCCAGCAGCGTACGGAGGGAGGGCGACACTGAAGCTTTCTTT
cdr3_aa: CASSVRREGDTEAFF
clone_size: -
d_call: -
j_call: TRBJ1-1
v_call: TRBV9

cdr3_nt: TGTGCCAGCTCACCACAGGCGGCGAGTGCGGAGACCCAGTACTTC
cdr3_aa: CASSPQAASAETQYF
clone_size: -
d_call: -
j_call: TRBJ2-5
v_call: TRBV18

cdr3_nt: TGTGCCAGCAGTTACGAGGGGAGGCGACTAGCGGGAATCCGCTACGAGCAGTACTTC
cdr3_aa: CASSYEGRRLAGIRYEQYF
clone_size: -
d_call: TRBD2
j_call: TRBJ2-7
v_call: TRBV6-2/TRBV6-3

cdr3_nt: TGTGCCGCCGAGGGAGGGAGCCGTGGCTACACCTTC
cdr3_aa: CAAEGGSRGYTF
clone_size: once
d_call: -
j_call: TRBJ1-2
v_call: TRBV6-6

cdr3_nt: TGTGCCAGCAGCTTAAGCCTAGCGGGGTACAATGAGCAGTTCTTC
cdr3_aa: CASSLSLAGYNEQFF
clone_size: -
d_call: TRBD2
j_call: TRBJ2-1
v_call: TRBV7-7

cdr3_nt: TGTGCCAGCAGCCCCGGACTAGCGGGAGGTCCTTTCGATGAGCAGTTCTTC
cdr3_aa: CASSPGLAGGPFDEQFF
clone_size: -
d_call: TRBD2
j_call: TRBJ2-1
v_call: TRBV11-3

cdr3_nt: TGCGCCAGCAGCTTGAGCGGGAGCTCCTATAATTCACCCCTCCACTTT
cdr3_aa: CASSLSGSSYNSPLHF
clone_size: -
d_call: -
j_call: TRBJ1-6
v_call: TRBV5-1

cdr3_nt: TGTGCCAGCAGCTTAGTGTCTAGCGGGAGCCGCAATGAGCAGTTCTTC
cdr3_aa: CASSLVSSGSRNEQFF
clone_size: -
d_call: TRBD2
j_call: TRBJ2-1
v_call: TRBV11-3

cdr3_nt: TGTGCCATCAAGGCGGGAGAGGGGAGTGAGCAGTTCTTC
cdr3_aa: CAIKAGEGSEQFF
clone_size: -
d_call: TRBD2
j_call: TRBJ2-1
v_call: TRBV10-3

cdr3_nt: TGTGCCAGCAGCTTAATTAAGGGTAAGCGGGAGACTGAGCAGTTCTTC
cdr3_aa: CASSLIKGKRETEQFF
clone_size: -
d_call: TRBD2
j_call: TRBJ2-1
v_call: TRBV11-3

cdr3_nt: TGTGCCACCAGCAGAGATCAGGGAGGGTACAATGAGCAGTTCTTC
cdr3_aa: CATSRDQGGYNEQFF
clone_size: -
d_call: TRBD2
j_call: TRBJ2-1
v_call: TRBV15

cdr3_nt: TGTGCCAGCAGCGGACAGGGCCATGCGTACACTGAAGCTTTCTTT
cdr3_aa: CASSGQGHAYTEAFF
clone_size: -
d_call: TRBD1
j_call: TRBJ1-1
v_call: TRBV6-2/TRBV6-3

cdr3_nt: TGTGCCAGCAGCTTCTCCGGGCAGGGATTCGTTAATGAAAAACTGTTTTTT
cdr3_aa: CASSFSGQGFVNEKLFF
clone_size: -
d_call: -
j_call: TRBJ1-4
v_call: TRBV5-6

cdr3_nt: TGCGCCAGCAGCCTTTGGACAGGGAGGGAGCAAGAGCAGTACTTC
cdr3_aa: CASSLWTGREQEQYF
clone_size: -
d_call: -
j_call: TRBJ2-7
v_call: TRBV4-1

cdr3_nt: TGTGCCAGCAGGGGGGACAGGGCAGATAATGGCTACACCTTC
cdr3_aa: CASRGDRADNGYTF
clone_size: -
d_call: TRBD1
j_call: TRBJ1-2
v_call: TRBV7-9

cdr3_nt: TGTGCCAGCTCCTCTTTTTCGGGATCGGGTGAGCAGTTCTTC
cdr3_aa: CASSSFSGSGEQFF
clone_size: -
d_call: -
j_call: TRBJ2-1
v_call: TRBV7-9

cdr3_nt: TGTGCCAGCAGCTTAATGACAGGGGCCAATCAGCCCCAGCATTTT
cdr3_aa: CASSLMTGANQPQHF
clone_size: -
d_call: TRBD1
j_call: TRBJ1-5
v_call: TRBV7-8

cdr3_nt: TGTGCCAGCAGCTTATTGACTAGCGGGAGGGCGAGAACCGGGGAGCTGTTTTTT
cdr3_aa: CASSLLTSGRARTGELFF
clone_size: -
d_call: TRBD2
j_call: TRBJ2-2
v_call: TRBV7-9

cdr3_nt: TGTGCCAGCAGCTCCTTGGACAGGGGGAGTTGGGGCTACACCTTC
cdr3_aa: CASSSLDRGSWGYTF
clone_size: -
d_call: TRBD1
j_call: TRBJ1-2
v_call: TRBV7-9

cdr3_nt: TGTGCCAGCAGCTCCTACCGGGACTTCACTGAAGCTTTCTTT
cdr3_aa: CASSSYRDFTEAFF
clone_size: -
d_call: -
j_call: TRBJ1-1
v_call: TRBV7-9

cdr3_nt: TGTGCCTGGAGCTCAGGACAAAGGTCGAGTTGGAATTCACCCCTCCACTTT
cdr3_aa: CAWSSGQRSSWNSPLHF
clone_size: -
d_call: -
j_call: TRBJ1-6
v_call: TRBV30

cdr3_nt: TGCAGCGTTGAAGATGCAAGGGGGTGGACTGAAGCTTTCTTT
cdr3_aa: CSVEDARGWTEAFF
clone_size: -
d_call: -
j_call: TRBJ1-1
v_call: TRBV29-1

cdr3_nt: TGTGCCAGCAGCTTAGAGTGGCTAGCGGGAGACACCGGGGAGCTGTTTTTT
cdr3_aa: CASSLEWLAGDTGELFF
clone_size: once
d_call: TRBD2
j_call: TRBJ2-2
v_call: TRBV13

cdr3_nt: TGTGCCAGCAGTGATCTTGGGACAGGGGTAAAAGAGACCCAGTACTTC
cdr3_aa: CASSDLGTGVKETQYF
clone_size: -
d_call: TRBD1
j_call: TRBJ2-5
v_call: TRBV25-1

cdr3_nt: TGTGCCAGCAGCTCACGCAACAAGAACACTGAAGCTTTCTTT
cdr3_aa: CASSSRNKNTEAFF
clone_size: -
d_call: -
j_call: TRBJ1-1
v_call: TRBV7-9